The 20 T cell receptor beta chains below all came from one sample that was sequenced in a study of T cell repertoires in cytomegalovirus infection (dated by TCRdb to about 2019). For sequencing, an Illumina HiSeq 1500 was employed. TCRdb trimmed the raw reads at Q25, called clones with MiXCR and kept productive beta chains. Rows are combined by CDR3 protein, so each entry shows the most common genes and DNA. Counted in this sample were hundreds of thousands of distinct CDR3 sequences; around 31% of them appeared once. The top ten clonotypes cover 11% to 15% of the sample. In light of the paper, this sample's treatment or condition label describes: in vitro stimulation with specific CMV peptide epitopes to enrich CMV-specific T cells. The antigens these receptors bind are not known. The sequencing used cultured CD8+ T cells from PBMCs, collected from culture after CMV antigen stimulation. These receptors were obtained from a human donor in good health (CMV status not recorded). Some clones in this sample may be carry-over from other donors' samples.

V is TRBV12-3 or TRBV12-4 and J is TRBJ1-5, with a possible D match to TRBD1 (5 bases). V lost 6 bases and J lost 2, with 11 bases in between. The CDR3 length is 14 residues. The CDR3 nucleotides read TGTGCCAGCAGAAGGGGCGGAGGCAATCAGCCCCAGCATTTT. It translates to CASRRGGGNQPQHF.

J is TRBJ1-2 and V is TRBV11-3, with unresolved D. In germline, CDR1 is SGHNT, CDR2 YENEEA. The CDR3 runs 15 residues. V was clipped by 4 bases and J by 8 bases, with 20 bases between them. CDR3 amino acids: CASSSRDPHPFGYTF. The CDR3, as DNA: TGTGCCAGCAGCTCGCGGGATCCACACCCTTTCGGCTACACCTTC.

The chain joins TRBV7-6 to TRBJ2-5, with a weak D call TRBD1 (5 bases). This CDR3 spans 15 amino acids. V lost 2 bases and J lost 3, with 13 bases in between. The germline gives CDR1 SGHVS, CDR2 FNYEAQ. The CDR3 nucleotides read TGTGCCAGCAGCTTACCTACAGGTCCAAAAGAGACCCAGTACTTC. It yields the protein CASSLPTGPKETQYF.

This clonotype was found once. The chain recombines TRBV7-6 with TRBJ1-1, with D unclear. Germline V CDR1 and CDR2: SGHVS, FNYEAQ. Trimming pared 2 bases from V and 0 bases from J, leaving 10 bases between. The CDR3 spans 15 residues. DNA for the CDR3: TGTGCCAGCAGCTTAATACCCTGGCTGAACACTGAAGCTTTCTTT. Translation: CASSLIPWLNTEAFF.

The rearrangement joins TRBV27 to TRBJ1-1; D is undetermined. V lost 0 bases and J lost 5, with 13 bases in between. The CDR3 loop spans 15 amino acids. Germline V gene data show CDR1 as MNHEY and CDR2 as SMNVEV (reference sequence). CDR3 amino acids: CASSLSGQSGTEAFF. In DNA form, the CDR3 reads TGTGCCAGCAGTTTATCTGGGCAATCGGGTACTGAAGCTTTCTTT.

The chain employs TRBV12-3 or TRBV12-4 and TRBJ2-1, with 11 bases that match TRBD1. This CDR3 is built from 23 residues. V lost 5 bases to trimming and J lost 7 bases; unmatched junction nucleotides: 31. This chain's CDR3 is CASSPGTGGLAAIKTVGGNEQFF. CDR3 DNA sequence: TGTGCCAGCAGTCCCGGGACAGGGGGGCTAGCGGCGATTAAAACAGTCGGTGGGAATGAGCAGTTCTTC.

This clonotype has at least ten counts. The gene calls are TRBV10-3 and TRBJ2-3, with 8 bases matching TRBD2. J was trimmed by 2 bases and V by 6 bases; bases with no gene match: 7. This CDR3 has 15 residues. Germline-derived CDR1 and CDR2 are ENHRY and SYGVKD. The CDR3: CAIRGSGGNTDTQYF. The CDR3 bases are TGTGCCATCAGAGGCAGCGGGGGAAACACAGATACGCAGTATTTT.

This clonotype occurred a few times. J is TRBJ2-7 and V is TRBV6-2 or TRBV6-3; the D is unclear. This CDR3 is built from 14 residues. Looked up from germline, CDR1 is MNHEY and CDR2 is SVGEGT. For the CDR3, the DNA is TGTGCCAGCAGTTACGGAAACGGCCTACGAGCAGTAAACGTC. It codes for CASSYGNGLRAVNV.

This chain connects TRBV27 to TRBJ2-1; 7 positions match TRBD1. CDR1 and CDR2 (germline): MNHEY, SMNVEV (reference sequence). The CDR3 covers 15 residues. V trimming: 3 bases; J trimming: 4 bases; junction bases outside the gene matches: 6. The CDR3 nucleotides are TGTGCCAGCAGTTTCGACAGGGTTGGGTACAATGAGCAGTTCTTC. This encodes CASSFDRVGYNEQFF.

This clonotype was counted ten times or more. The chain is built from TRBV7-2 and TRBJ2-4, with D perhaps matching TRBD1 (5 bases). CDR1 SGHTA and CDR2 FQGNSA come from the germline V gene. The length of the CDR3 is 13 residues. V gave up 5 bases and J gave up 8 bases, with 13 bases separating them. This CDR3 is CASSPDIVDIQYF. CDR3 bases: TGTGCCAGCAGCCCGGACATCGTTGACATTCAGTACTTC.

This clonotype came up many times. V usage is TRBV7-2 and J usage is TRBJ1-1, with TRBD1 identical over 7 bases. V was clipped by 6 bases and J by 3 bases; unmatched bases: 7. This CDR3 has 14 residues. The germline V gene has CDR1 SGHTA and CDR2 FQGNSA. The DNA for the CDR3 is TGTGCCAGCAGTTCTTTTCAGGGGGACACTGAAGCTTTCTTT. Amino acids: CASSSFQGDTEAFF.

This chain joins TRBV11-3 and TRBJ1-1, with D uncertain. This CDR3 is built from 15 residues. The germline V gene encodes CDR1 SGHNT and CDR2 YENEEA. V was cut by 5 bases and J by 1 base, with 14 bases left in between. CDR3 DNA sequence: TGTGCCAGCAGCGGTGGGGTCACTGGGAACACTGAAGCTTTCTTT. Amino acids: CASSGGVTGNTEAFF.

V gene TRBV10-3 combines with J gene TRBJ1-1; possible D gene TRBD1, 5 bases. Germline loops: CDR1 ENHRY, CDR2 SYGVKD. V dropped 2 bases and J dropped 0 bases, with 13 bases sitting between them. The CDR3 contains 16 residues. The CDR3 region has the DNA TGTGCCATCAGTGAGCCTGCTTCGACAGTGAACACTGAAGCTTTCTTT. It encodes CAISEPASTVNTEAFF.

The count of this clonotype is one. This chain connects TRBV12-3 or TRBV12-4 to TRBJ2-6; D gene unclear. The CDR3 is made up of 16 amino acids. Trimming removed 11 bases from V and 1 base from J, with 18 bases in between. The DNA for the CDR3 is TGTGCCGGCGAAAATCCGACTTTTTCTGGGGCCAACGTCCTGACTTTC. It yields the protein CAGENPTFSGANVLTF.

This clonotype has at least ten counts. The CDR3 nucleotides are TGTGCCAGCAAGATAAGGGCCTATAATATGGAGACCCAGTACTTC. Translated: CASKIRAYNMETQYF. The rearrangement uses TRBV7-2 and TRBJ2-5; D is ambiguous. The CDR3 is 15 residues long. Germline-derived CDR1 and CDR2 are SGHTA and FQGNSA. The V end lost 7 bases, the J end lost 5 bases, and 20 bases lay between the germline ends.

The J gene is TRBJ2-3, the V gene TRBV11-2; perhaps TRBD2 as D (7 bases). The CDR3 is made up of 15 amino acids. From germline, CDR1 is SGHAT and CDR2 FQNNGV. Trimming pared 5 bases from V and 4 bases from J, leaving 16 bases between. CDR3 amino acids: CASSLTGGRPDTQYF. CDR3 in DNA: TGTGCCAGCAGCCTGACCGGGGGGCGCCCAGATACGCAGTATTTT.

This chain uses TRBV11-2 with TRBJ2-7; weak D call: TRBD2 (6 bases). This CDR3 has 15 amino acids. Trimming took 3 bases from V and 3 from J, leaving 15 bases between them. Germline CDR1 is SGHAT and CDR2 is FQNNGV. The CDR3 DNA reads TGTGCCAGCAGCTTTGCGGGACCTCTGTACTACGAGCAGTACGTC. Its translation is CASSFAGPLYYEQYV.

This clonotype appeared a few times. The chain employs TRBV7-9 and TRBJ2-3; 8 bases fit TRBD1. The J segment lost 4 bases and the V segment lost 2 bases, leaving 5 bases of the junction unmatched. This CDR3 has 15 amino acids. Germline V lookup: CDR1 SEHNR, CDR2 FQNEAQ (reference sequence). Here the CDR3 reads CASSLFQGASDTQYF. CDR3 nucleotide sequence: TGTGCCAGCAGCTTATTTCAGGGGGCCTCAGATACGCAGTATTTT.

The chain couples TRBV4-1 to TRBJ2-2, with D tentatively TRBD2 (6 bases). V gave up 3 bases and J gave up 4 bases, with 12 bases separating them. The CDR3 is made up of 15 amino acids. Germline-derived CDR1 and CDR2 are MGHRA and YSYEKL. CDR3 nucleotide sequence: TGCGCCAGCAGCCATCCGGGACTTAGCACCGGGGAGCTGTTTTTT. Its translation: CASSHPGLSTGELFF.

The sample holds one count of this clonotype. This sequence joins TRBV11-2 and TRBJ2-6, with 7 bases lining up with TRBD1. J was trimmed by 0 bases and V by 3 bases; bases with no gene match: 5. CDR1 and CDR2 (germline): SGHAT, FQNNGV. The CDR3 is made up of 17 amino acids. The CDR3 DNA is TGTGCCAGCAGCTTCCGGGACAGACACTCTGGGGCCAACGTCCTGACTTTC. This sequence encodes CASSFRDRHSGANVLTF.